The 12 T cell receptor beta chains listed next were all sequenced from one sample in a study of control samples from healthy donors and cancer patients. Generated by immunoSEQ multiplex PCR, the TCRdb table keeps only in-frame clones and is missing some. In the table there are 70,000 to 90,000 clones, around 95% of which are singletons. Material: blood. The receptors shown here come from a middle-aged woman in good health.

The chain has TRBV10-3 and TRBJ2-2; tentatively, D is TRBD1 or TRBD2 (5 bases each). Looked up from germline, CDR1 is ENHRY and CDR2 is SYGVKD. Trimming left V 2 bases short and J 2 bases short, with 12 bases between. The CDR3 spans 16 residues. CDR3 DNA sequence: TGTGCCATCAGTGAGGGGACCGCAATAAACACCGGGGAGCTGTTTTTT. Protein: CAISEGTAINTGELFF.

The gene calls are TRBV4-1 and TRBJ2-3; TRBD2 matches 8 bases. This CDR3 has 16 amino acids. V was pared by 4 bases and J by 0 bases, with 6 bases of the junction left unmatched. Germline-derived CDR1 and CDR2 are MGHRA and YSYEKL. CDR3 protein: CASSPTVAGSTDTQYF. DNA for the CDR3: TGCGCCAGCAGCCCTACGGTAGCGGGGAGCACAGATACGCAGTATTTT.

The chain employs TRBV10-3 and TRBJ1-5, with TRBD1 matching 9 bases. Looked up from germline, CDR1 is ENHRY and CDR2 is SYGVKD. CDR3 length: 15 amino acids. The junction had 4 bases not matched to a gene; V was cut back by 4 bases and J by 3 bases. CDR3 protein: CAISGRDRDNQPQHF. CDR3 bases: TGTGCCATCAGTGGCCGGGACAGGGACAATCAGCCCCAGCATTTT.

The chain joins TRBV5-1 to TRBJ1-1; tentatively, D is TRBD1 (6 bases). CDR1 and CDR2 (germline): SGHRS, YFSETQ. V was pared by 3 bases and J by 7 bases, with 10 bases between. CDR3 size: 12 residues. CDR3 DNA sequence: TGCGCCAGCAGCTCACAGGGAGGTGAAGCTTTCTTT. It yields the protein CASSSQGGEAFF.

V usage is TRBV5-1 and J usage is TRBJ2-1; unclear D gene. The CDR3 is 11 residues long. CDR1 is SGHRS and CDR2 is YFSETQ in the germline V gene. V was clipped by 4 bases and J by 9 bases, with 8 bases between them. The CDR3 DNA follows: TGCGCCAGCAGCGCTTACGGTGAGCAGTTCTTC. Protein product: CASSAYGEQFF.

The chain is built from TRBV6-5 and TRBJ2-1; TRBD2 is a possible D gene (6 bases). V lost 0 bases, J lost 4 bases, and 13 bases lay in between. The length of the CDR3 is 16 residues. Germline loops: CDR1 MNHEY, CDR2 SVGAGI. CDR3 nucleotide sequence: TGTGCCAGCAGTTACTCTGGCGGGGCCCAATACAATGAGCAGTTCTTC. Translating it yields CASSYSGGAQYNEQFF.

Comments on this clone: At one boundary the junction diverges from the germline segment, which might be a read error. This chain joins TRBV12-3 or TRBV12-4 and TRBJ2-7; D may be TRBD2 (5 bases). The CDR3 spans 12 residues. The CDR3 region has the DNA TGTGCCAGCAGTTTAGAGGCCGGGGAGCTGTACTTC. Translated: CASSLEAGELYF.

This chain connects TRBV5-6 to TRBJ1-5; D possibly corresponds to TRBD1 (6 bases). CDR1 and CDR2 (germline): SGHDT, YYEEEE. This CDR3 has 14 residues. The V end was cut by 2 bases, the J end by 6 bases, with 12 bases between. For the CDR3, the DNA is TGTGCCAGCAGCTTCGGGGGGGCTGGTCAGCCCCAGCATTTT. Its protein product is CASSFGGAGQPQHF.

This clone appeared once. The J gene is TRBJ1-4, the V gene TRBV5-1; 9 nucleotides agree with TRBD1. Trimming at V came to 0 bases and at J to 6 bases, leaving 9 bases not matched to a gene. CDR1 is SGHRS and CDR2 is YFSETQ in the germline V gene. This CDR3 has 17 residues. The CDR3 nucleotides are TGCGCCAGCAGCTTGGTCCCCCGACAGGGGGGAGATGAAAAACTGTTTTTT. Protein: CASSLVPRQGGDEKLFF.

The rearrangement links TRBV2 to TRBJ2-6; no reliable D call. Germline CDR1 and CDR2: SNHLY and FYNNEI. The CDR3 contains 14 residues. Trimming took 4 bases from V and 0 from J, leaving 4 bases between them. The CDR3 loop is CASSGSSGANVLTF. The CDR3 DNA follows: TGTGCCAGCAGTGGTAGCTCTGGGGCCAACGTCCTGACTTTC. The whole variable domain, filled in from reference TRBV2 and TRBJ2-6, reads EPEVTQTPSHQVTQMGQEVILRCVPISNHLYFYWYRQILGQKVEFLVSFYNNEISEKSEIFDDQFSVERPDGSNFTLKIRSTKLEDSAMYFCASSGSSGANVLTFGAGSRLTVL.

The chain links TRBV10-3 to TRBJ1-2; 7 bases align to TRBD1. Germline values: CDR1 ENHRY, CDR2 SYGVKD. This CDR3 spans 14 amino acids. V lost 4 bases and J lost 2; bases outside the gene matches: 4. CDR3 protein: CAISGGRGNYGYTF. In DNA form, the CDR3 reads TGTGCCATCAGTGGGGGCAGGGGGAACTATGGCTACACCTTC.

The chain has TRBV6-5 and TRBJ1-1, with D possibly TRBD1 on 5 matching bases. V gave up 11 bases and J gave up 4 bases, with 11 bases separating them. Germline V gene sequence: CDR1 MNHEY, CDR2 SVGAGI. The CDR3 has 11 residues. As DNA, the CDR3 is TGTGCCGGGGGTGGGGGCACTGAAGCTTTCTTT. This encodes CAGGGGTEAFF.